The T cell receptor (beta chain) described here comes from a study of blood T cell repertoires in COVID-19. For the study at large: COVID-19 samples collected from the United States, Italy and Spain covered acute and convalescent phases.

Only in-frame clones appear in the TCRdb table, and some are missing; sequencing was by immunoSEQ multiplex PCR. The profile shows about 130,000 clones, roughly 85% of them singletons. The CDR3 is 13 residues long. Trimming removed 5 bases at V and 4 bases at J, with 11 bases between. The germline V gene encodes CDR1 MNHEY and CDR2 SVGEGT. The TCR was taken from a human donor in a cohort sampled during active COVID-19. V and J are TRBV6-2 or TRBV6-3 and TRBJ1-2; a possible D gene is TRBD1 (6 bases). The specimen was peripheral blood. The CDR3 nucleotides are TGTGCCAGCAGTGCCCCAGGGGTCTATGGCTACACCTTC. It yields the protein CASSAPGVYGYTF.